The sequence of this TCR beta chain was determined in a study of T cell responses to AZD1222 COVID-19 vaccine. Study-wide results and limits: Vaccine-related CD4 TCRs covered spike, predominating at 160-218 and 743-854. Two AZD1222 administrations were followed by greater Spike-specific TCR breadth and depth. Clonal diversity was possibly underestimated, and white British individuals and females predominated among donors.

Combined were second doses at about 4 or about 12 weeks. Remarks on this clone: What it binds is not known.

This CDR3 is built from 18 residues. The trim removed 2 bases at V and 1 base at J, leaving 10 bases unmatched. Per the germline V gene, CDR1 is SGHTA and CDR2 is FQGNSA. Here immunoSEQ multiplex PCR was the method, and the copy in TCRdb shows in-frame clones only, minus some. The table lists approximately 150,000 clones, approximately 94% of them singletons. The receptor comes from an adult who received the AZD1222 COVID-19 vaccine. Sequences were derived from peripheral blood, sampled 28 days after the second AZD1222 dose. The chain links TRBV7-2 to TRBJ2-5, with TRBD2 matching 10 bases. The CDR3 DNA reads TGTGCCAGCAGCTTATTAGGGTGGGGGACTAGCGCCCAAGAGACCCAGTACTTC. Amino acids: CASSLLGWGTSAQETQYF.